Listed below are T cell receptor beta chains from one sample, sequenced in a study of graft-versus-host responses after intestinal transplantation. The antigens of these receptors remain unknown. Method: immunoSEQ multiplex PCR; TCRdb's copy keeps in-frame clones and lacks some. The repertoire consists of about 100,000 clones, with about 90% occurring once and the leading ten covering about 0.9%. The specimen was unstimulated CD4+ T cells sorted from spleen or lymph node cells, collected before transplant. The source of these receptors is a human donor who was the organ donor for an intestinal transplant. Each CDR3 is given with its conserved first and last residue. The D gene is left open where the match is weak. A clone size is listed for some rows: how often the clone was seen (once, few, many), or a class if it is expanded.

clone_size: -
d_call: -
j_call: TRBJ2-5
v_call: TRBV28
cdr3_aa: CASSLRETQYF
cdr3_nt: TGTGCCAGCAGTTTACGGGAGACCCAGTACTTC

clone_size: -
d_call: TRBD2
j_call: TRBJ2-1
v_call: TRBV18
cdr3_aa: CASSSPGRGNSYNEQFF
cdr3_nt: TGTGCCAGCTCATCCCCGGGGAGGGGTAACTCCTACAATGAGCAGTTCTTC

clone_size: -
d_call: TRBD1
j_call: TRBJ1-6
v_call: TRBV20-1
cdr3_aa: CSAPTGYSLNF
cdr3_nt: TGCAGTGCTCCGACAGGGTATTCACTGAACTTT

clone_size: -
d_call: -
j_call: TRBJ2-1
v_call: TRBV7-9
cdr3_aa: CASSLYGNTGNEQFF
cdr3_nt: TGTGCCAGCAGCTTATACGGTAACACGGGAAATGAGCAGTTCTTC

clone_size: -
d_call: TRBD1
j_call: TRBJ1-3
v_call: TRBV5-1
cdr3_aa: CASSLLLGQSSGNTIYF
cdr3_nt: TGCGCCAGCAGCTTATTATTGGGACAGAGCTCTGGAAACACCATATATTTT

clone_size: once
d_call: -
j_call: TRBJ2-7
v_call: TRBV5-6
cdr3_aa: CASSVVGAPEQYF
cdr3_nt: TGTGCCAGCAGCGTGGTCGGGGCTCCCGAGCAGTACTTC

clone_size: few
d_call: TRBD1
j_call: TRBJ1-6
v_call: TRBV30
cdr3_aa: CAWSAGQDNSPLHF
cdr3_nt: TGTGCCTGGAGTGCGGGACAGGATAATTCACCCCTCCACTTT

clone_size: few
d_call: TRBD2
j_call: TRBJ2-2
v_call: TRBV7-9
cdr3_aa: CASPLVTSGGVAGELFF
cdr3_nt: TGTGCCAGCCCTCTTGTGACTAGCGGGGGCGTGGCCGGGGAGCTGTTTTTT

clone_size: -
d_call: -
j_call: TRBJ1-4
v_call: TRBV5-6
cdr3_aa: CASSLRHFQREKLFF
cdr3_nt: TGTGCCAGCAGCTTGCGGCATTTTCAGAGAGAAAAACTGTTTTTT

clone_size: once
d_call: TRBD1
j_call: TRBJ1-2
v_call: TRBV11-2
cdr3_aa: CASSFTGANYGYTF
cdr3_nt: TGTGCCAGCAGTTTCACAGGGGCCAACTATGGCTACACCTTC

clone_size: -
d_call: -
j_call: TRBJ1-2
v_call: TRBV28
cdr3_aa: CASSDPGIGWRGYTF
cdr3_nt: TGTGCCAGCAGTGATCCAGGGATCGGATGGAGAGGCTACACCTTC

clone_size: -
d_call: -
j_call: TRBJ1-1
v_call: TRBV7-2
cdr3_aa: CASSFLGGAWNTEAFF
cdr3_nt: TGTGCCAGCAGCTTCCTGGGGGGGGCGTGGAACACTGAAGCTTTCTTT

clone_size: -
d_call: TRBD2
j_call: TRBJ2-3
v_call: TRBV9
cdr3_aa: CASSRLAGEADTQYF
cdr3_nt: TGTGCCAGCAGCCGGCTAGCGGGGGAGGCAGATACGCAGTATTTT

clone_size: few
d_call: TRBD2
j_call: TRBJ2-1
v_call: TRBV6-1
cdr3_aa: CASSEAMTLLAGTSYNEQFF
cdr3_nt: TGTGCCAGCAGTGAAGCCATGACGTTACTAGCGGGGACTTCCTACAATGAGCAGTTCTTC

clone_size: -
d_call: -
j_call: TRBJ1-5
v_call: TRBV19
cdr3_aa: CASSMGGFQPQHF
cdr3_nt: TGTGCCAGTAGTATGGGGGGTTTTCAGCCCCAGCATTTT

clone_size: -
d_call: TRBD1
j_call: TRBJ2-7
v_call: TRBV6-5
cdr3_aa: CASSSTGENEQYF
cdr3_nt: TGTGCCAGCAGTTCGACAGGGGAGAACGAGCAGTACTTC

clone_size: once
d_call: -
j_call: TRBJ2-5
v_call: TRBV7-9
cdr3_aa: CASSLVGAVETQYF
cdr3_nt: TGTGCCAGCAGCTTAGTGGGGGCTGTGGAGACCCAGTACTTC

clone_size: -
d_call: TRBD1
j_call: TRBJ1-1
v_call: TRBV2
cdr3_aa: CASSQDRGWQAFF
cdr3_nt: TGTGCCAGCAGTCAGGACAGGGGATGGCAAGCTTTCTTT

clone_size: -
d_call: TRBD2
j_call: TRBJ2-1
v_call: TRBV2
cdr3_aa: CASSTQNSGGAYNEQFF
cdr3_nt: TGTGCCAGCAGTACCCAAAATAGCGGGGGGGCTTACAATGAGCAGTTCTTC

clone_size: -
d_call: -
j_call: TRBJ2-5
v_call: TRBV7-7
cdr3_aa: CASSRGVQETQYF
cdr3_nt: TGTGCCAGCTCCCGGGGAGTACAAGAGACCCAGTACTTC

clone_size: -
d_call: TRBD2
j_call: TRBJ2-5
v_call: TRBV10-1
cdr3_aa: CASRWVRSGEKETQYF
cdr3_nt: TGCGCCAGCAGGTGGGTGCGTAGCGGGGAGAAAGAGACCCAGTACTTC

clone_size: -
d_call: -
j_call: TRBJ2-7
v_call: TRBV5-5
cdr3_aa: CASSLGGGIYEQYF
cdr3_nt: TGTGCCAGCAGCTTGGGCGGGGGCATATACGAGCAGTACTTC

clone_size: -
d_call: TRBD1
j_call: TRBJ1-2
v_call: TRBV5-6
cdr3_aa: CASSLGRQGGGYTF
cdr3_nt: TGTGCCAGCAGCTTGGGGAGACAGGGTGGTGGCTACACCTTC

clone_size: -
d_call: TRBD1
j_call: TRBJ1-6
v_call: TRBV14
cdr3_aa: CASSPGGTGGLLFGGPLHF
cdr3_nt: TGTGCCAGCAGCCCCGGCGGGACAGGGGGACTGTTATTTGGCGGACCCCTCCACTTT

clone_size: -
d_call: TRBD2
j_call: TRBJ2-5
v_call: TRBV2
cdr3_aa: CASSASGLAGETQYF
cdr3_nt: TGTGCCAGCAGCGCCTCCGGACTAGCGGGGGAGACCCAGTACTTC

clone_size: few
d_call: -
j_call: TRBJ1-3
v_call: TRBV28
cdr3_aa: CASSWYFGNTIYF
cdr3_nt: TGTGCCAGCAGTTGGTATTTTGGAAACACCATATATTTT

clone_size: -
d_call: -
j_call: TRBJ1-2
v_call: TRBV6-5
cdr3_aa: CASSYSGSITF
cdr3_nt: TGTGCCAGCAGTTACTCGGGCAGCATCACCTTC

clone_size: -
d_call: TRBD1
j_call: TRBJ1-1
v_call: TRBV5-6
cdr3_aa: CASSRETGWGTEAFF
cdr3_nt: TGTGCCAGCAGCCGAGAGACAGGGTGGGGCACTGAAGCTTTCTTT

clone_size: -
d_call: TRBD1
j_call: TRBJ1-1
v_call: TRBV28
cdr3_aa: CASRGWDRENTEAFF
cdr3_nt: TGTGCCAGCAGGGGGTGGGACAGGGAGAACACTGAAGCTTTCTTT

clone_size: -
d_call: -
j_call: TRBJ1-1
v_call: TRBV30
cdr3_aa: CAWTRTMNTEAFF
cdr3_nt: TGTGCCTGGACACGGACAATGAACACTGAAGCTTTCTTT

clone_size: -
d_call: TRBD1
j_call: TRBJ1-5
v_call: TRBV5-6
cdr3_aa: CASSWGTGKGQPQHF
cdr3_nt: TGTGCCAGCAGCTGGGGGACAGGGAAGGGTCAGCCCCAGCATTTT

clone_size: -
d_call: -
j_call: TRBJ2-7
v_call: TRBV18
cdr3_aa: CASSLKAYEQYF
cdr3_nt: TGTGCCAGCTCACTAAAGGCCTACGAGCAGTACTTC

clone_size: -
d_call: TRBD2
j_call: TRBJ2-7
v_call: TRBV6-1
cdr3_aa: CASSRLAAYEQYF
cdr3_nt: TGTGCCAGCAGCCGACTAGCCGCCTACGAGCAGTACTTC

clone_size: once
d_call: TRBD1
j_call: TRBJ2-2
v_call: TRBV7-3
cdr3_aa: CASSRGTGGPGELFF
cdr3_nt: TGTGCCAGCAGCCGAGGGACAGGGGGCCCCGGGGAGCTGTTTTTT

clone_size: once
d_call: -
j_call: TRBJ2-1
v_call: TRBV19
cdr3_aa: CASSIGSGGNEQFF
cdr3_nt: TGTGCCAGTAGTATAGGGAGCGGTGGCAATGAGCAGTTCTTC

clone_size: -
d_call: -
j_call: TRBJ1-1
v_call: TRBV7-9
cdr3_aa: CASSLAAGAFSEAFF
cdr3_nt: TGTGCCAGCAGCTTAGCCGCGGGGGCATTCTCTGAAGCTTTCTTT

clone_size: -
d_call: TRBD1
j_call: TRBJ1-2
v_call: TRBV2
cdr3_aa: CASREPGTVNGYTF
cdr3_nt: TGTGCCAGCAGAGAGCCTGGGACAGTCAATGGCTACACCTTC

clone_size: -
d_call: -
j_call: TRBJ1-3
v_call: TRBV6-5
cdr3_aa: CASRRSSGNTIYF
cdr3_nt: TGTGCCAGCCGGCGAAGCTCTGGAAACACCATATATTTT

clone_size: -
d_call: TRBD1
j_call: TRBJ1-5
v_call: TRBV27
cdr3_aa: CASSLRGGGQPQHF
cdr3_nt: TGTGCCAGCAGTTTAAGAGGGGGCGGTCAGCCCCAGCATTTT

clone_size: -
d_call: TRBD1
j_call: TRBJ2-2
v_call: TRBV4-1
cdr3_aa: CASSPTRGQGWNTGELFF
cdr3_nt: TGCGCCAGCAGCCCGACCCGGGGACAGGGGTGGAACACCGGGGAGCTGTTTTTT

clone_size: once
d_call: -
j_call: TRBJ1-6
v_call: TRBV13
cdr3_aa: CASSPTWNSPLHF
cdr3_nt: TGTGCCAGCAGCCCGACCTGGAATTCACCCCTCCACTTT

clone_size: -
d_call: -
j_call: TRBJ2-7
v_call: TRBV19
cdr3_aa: CASSIGYAESYEQYF
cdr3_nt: TGTGCCAGTAGTATTGGGTACGCGGAATCCTACGAGCAGTACTTC

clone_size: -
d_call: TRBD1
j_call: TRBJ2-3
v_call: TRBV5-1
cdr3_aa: CASSRDRSTDTQYF
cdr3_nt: TGCGCCAGCAGCCGGGACAGAAGCACAGATACGCAGTATTTT

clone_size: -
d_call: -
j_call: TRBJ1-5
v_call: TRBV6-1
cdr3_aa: CASSEAWAGVFRQPQHF
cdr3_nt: TGTGCCAGCAGTGAAGCGTGGGCAGGGGTTTTCAGACAGCCCCAGCATTTT

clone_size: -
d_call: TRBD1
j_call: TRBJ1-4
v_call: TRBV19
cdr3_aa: CASSTTGTGRKKLFF
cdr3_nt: TGTGCCAGTAGTACGACCGGGACAGGTCGGAAAAAACTGTTTTTT

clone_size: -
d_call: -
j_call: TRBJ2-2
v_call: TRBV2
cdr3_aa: CASSDRRGPMNTGELFF
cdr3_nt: TGTGCCAGCAGTGATAGGAGGGGGCCCATGAACACCGGGGAGCTGTTTTTT